This T cell receptor (beta chain) was captured by sequencing in a study of siplizumab effects on memory and regulatory T cells. Whole-study findings and limits: Unstimulated naive T cells seemed to show more diversity than memory cells did, and they also seemed to be among the major contributors to the alloresponse. In the presence of siplizumab, alloreactive sequences traceable to unstimulated CD4+ memory cells were significantly reduced.

Regarding this clone: Its antigen is as yet unknown.

CDR1 is LGHNA, CDR2 YNFKEQ, per germline. CDR3 length equals 13 residues. With V trimmed by 8 bases and J by 5 bases, 7 bases remained unmatched. The protocol was immunoSEQ multiplex PCR, while the TCRdb copy is restricted to in-frame clones and leaves out a portion. This sample has fewer than 120,000 clones, with roughly 92% found just once. The rearrangement links TRBV4-2 to TRBJ2-5; TRBD2 matches 8 bases. Sequencing was done on a sample of CD4+ T cells sorted from blood. The clonotype was recovered from a human donor in good health. CDR3 coding DNA: TGTGCCAGCTCAGAGCGGGAGATTGAGACCCAGTACTTC. Translation gives CASSEREIETQYF.